The entry below gives a single T cell receptor beta chain sequence along with its context. The data are from a study of cytomegalovirus exposure and HLA in healthy donors. It was with 60 Vbeta and 13 Jbeta primers that the PCR ran. Using immunoSEQ multiplex PCR, the repertoire was profiled, and TCRdb retains in-frame clones only, with some absent. In the table there are roughly 140,000 clones, 82% of which are singletons. Germline V CDR1 and CDR2: SGHTA, FQGNSA. The CDR3 runs 13 residues. V was trimmed by 2 bases and J by 6 bases, leaving 9 bases between them. Sequencing was carried out using PBMCs. The receptor comes from an older woman in good health and CMV-seropositive. The chain is built from TRBV7-2 and TRBJ2-3, with D unresolved. The CDR3 region is CASSLSRGDTQYF. The CDR3 DNA sequence: TGTGCCAGCAGCTTATCTAGAGGCGATACGCAGTATTTT.